This T cell receptor beta chain stems from a study of T cells in Graves' hyperthyroidism and ophthalmopathy (dated by TCRdb to about 2019). As for the study more broadly: Peripheral blood was sampled at the time of initial diagnosis, prior to any treatment. TCR Vbeta CDR3 sequencing of 135 peripheral blood samples (roughly 41 ophthalmopathy, around 80 hyperthyroidism and roughly 17 progressor patients) is reported in the paper. Following sampling, methimazole starting at 30 mg daily was given to hyperthyroidism patients, and high-dose intravenous methylprednisolone was given to ophthalmopathy patients. The approximately 100 discovery patients were divided at random into training and test sets in a 7:3 ratio. Prospective prediction of ophthalmopathy was tested in an independent validation cohort consisting of about 19 hyperthyroidism patients and 15 or so patients who later progressed to ophthalmopathy. In addition, the study compared T-cell repertoires in thyroid tissue and in blood from about 6 Graves' hyperthyroidism patients. To identify TCR V-J signatures that set the groups apart, the researchers used a discovery cohort of about a hundred patients, made up of around 40 with Graves' ophthalmopathy and approximately 57 with stable Graves' hyperthyroidism. The investigation overall reported the following: In validation, progression to ophthalmopathy was predicted by the model with nearly 71% sensitivity and nearly 75% specificity, a median of around 6.5 months before onset. No statistical method was used to set the sample size in advance, and investigators knew the group allocation. A model built on a 13 V-J signature distinguished ophthalmopathy from stable hyperthyroidism, reaching about 88% sensitivity and 81.08% specificity in cross-validation and 80%/75% in testing. Most expanded thyroid clonotypes (frequency above 0.001) were also detected in blood, a finding suggesting that blood repertoires may reflect thyroid immune responses.

With respect to this clonotype: The target of this receptor is not known. A much larger clone sits a single nucleotide away, making a read error possible.

Stable Graves' hyperthyroidism was defined as the absence of progression to ophthalmopathy over 18 months of follow-up. Hyperthyroidism patients were newly diagnosed, with disease duration under 2 months, and aged 18 to 65 years. Any patient with an uncontrolled infection, another autoimmune disease, pregnancy or lactation was excluded. Diagnoses relied on clinical symptoms, serum thyroxine and TRAb, thyroid ultrasound and orbital computed tomography. PBMCs were separated from 8 to 10 ml of fresh peripheral blood using Ficoll-Paque density gradient centrifugation. Total RNA was extracted with Trizol reagent, and quality was checked on an Agilent 2100 Bioanalyzer. In the germline V gene, CDR1 corresponds to ENHRY and CDR2 to SYGVKD. From the cysteine through the phenylalanine, the CDR3 covers 13 amino acids. Solely the CDR3 DNA is kept, with 39 bases framed from the first base. V and J lose 2 bases and 8 bases, and a span of 12 bases separates them.

The TCR beta CDR3 regions were amplified from the RNA transcripts. A first-round RT-PCR of the TCR CDR3 used the HTBI primer set with the Qiagen OneStep RT-PCR kit. Libraries were constructed in a second round of multiplex PCR, after which size selection and purification were performed. Sequencing of the libraries was done on an Illumina HiSeq2000 using paired-end 100 bp reads. On the study's bioinformatics: SOAPnuke was used to process the raw data, throwing out any read that contained adapters or uncalled bases, had a mean Phred below 15, or lacked an exact constant-primer or identifier match. High-quality paired reads were merged with COPE v1.2.5, and unique nucleotide sequences were defined as clonotypes. Clonotypes were aligned to IMGT TRBV, TRBD and TRBJ reference segments using MiTCR v1.1. Only V-J combinations with frequency above 0.0001, covering roughly 99% of repertoires, were analysed. The TCS score was defined as F50 (clonal expansion) divided by E x V (chaos), with BLOSUM62-based TCRdist calculated between CDR3 peptides within each V-J. Welch's t-statistics and random forest reduced around 510 V-J features to 10 to 15, which were used in a naive Bayes classifier (R e1071). The Morisita-Horn index was used to measure how similar the thyroid and blood repertoires were. TCRdb ran its own pipeline on the public reads, namely fastp trimming at Q25 and MiXCR clone calling, and kept in-frame beta chains. Here each entry gathers all rows of one CDR3 protein and keeps the most common genes and DNA. None of the V and J calls come from the authors' own analysis; TCRdb made them. For this sample there are 800,000 or so distinct CDR3 sequences; roughly 40% appear just once. 8% to 9% of the sample lies in the top ten.

The sample taken for sequencing was blood. The rearranged chain carries TRBV10-3 and TRBJ1-1; the D gene is perhaps TRBD1, on 5 matching bases. This TCR came from a young man with Graves' hyperthyroidism. The CDR3 region has the sequence CAISEPTVTEAFF. The nucleotide sequence reads as follows: TGTGCCATCAGTGAGCCGACAGTTACAGAAGCTTTCTTT.